This is a list of T cell receptor beta chains from one sample in a study of beta chain features in type 1 diabetes. Using immunoSEQ multiplex PCR, the repertoire was profiled, and TCRdb retains in-frame clones only, with some absent. The sample consists of 500,000 to 650,000 clones, about an eighth of them appearing once. Sequencing was done on a sample of naive CD4+ T cells from blood. Receptor source: a man younger than 45 with type 1 diabetes. CDR3s include the opening cysteine and the closing phenylalanine or tryptophan. Fields, in order: J gene, V gene, D gene, clone size, CDR3 protein, CDR3 DNA. A D gene is named only where the DNA matches it firmly. The size field is filled for only some rows; it gives once, few, many or a size class.

>TRBJ2-7|TRBV5-4|TRBD1|few
CASSRDRSRYEQYF
TGTGCCAGCAGTCGGGACAGGTCCCGCTACGAGCAGTACTTC
>TRBJ1-4|TRBV7-9|TRBD1|NA
CASSPRANDRVPFLKLFF
TGTGCCAGCAGCCCTAGGGCTAACGACAGGGTCCCTTTTCTCAAACTGTTTTTT
>TRBJ1-1|TRBV11-3|TRBD1|NA
CASSSGQGNTEAFF
TGTGCCAGCAGTTCAGGACAGGGGAACACTGAAGCTTTCTTT
>TRBJ2-3|TRBV7-2|NA|few
CASSSFDRLSPDTDTQYF
TGTGCCAGCAGCTCCTTCGATAGGTTGTCCCCTGACACAGATACGCAGTATTTT
>TRBJ2-1|TRBV9|TRBD2|NA
CASSVGLAGEQFF
TGTGCCAGCAGCGTAGGACTAGCCGGTGAGCAGTTCTTC
>TRBJ1-5|TRBV5-4|NA|few
CASSLDGSRDGQPQHF
TGTGCCAGCAGCTTGGATGGGTCCAGGGATGGTCAGCCCCAGCATTTT
>TRBJ2-7|TRBV19|NA|NA
CASSRQINGYEQYF
TGTGCCAGTAGTCGACAGATAAATGGCTACGAGCAGTACTTC
>TRBJ1-2|TRBV29-1|NA|NA
CSVVKGYTF
TGCAGCGTGGTTAAGGGCTACACCTTC
>TRBJ2-3|TRBV6-6|NA|few
CASSYSISGTDTQYF
TGTGCCAGCAGTTACTCGATTTCGGGCACAGATACGCAGTATTTT
>TRBJ2-1|TRBV7-6|NA|few
CASSSTGPLIDEQFF
TGTGCCAGCAGCTCAACCGGGCCCCTAATTGATGAGCAGTTCTTC
>TRBJ1-2|TRBV7-9|NA|NA
CASSLGLEGYTF
TGTGCCAGCAGCTTGGGGCTAGAGGGCTACACCTTC
>TRBJ1-3|TRBV29-1|NA|few
CSVGLSGNTIYF
TGCAGCGTCGGACTGTCCGGAAACACCATATATTTT
>TRBJ1-2|TRBV18|NA|NA
CASSGQGPNYGYTF
TGTGCCAGCTCCGGCCAGGGACCTAACTATGGCTACACCTTC
>TRBJ2-2|TRBV7-8|TRBD1|few
CASSIDRVNTGELFF
TGTGCCAGCAGCATCGACAGGGTTAACACCGGGGAGCTGTTTTTT
>TRBJ2-7|TRBV4-2|TRBD1|NA
CASSQGGTVSYEQYF
TGTGCCAGCAGCCAAGGTGGGACAGTTTCCTACGAGCAGTACTTC
>TRBJ2-5|TRBV15|NA|NA
CATSREGGTQETQYF
TGTGCCACCAGCAGAGAAGGCGGAACCCAAGAGACCCAGTACTTC
>TRBJ1-1|TRBV4-2|NA|NA
CASSLSGYGSEAFF
TGTGCCAGCAGCCTCTCTGGGTACGGAAGTGAAGCTTTCTTT
>TRBJ2-1|TRBV7-2|NA|few
CASSLASRVNEQFF
TGTGCCAGCAGCTTAGCGAGCAGGGTGAATGAGCAGTTCTTC
>TRBJ2-5|TRBV5-1|TRBD1|few
CASSLVDRAEETQYF
TGCGCCAGCAGCTTGGTGGACAGGGCGGAGGAGACCCAGTACTTC
>TRBJ1-1|TRBV7-8|NA|NA
CASSLVLSFGRGNTEAFF
TGTGCCAGCAGCTTAGTTCTTTCCTTTGGCAGGGGGAACACTGAAGCTTTCTTT
>TRBJ1-3|TRBV9|NA|NA
CASSVYPLGSSGNTIYF
TGTGCCAGCAGCGTTTACCCGCTCGGGAGCTCTGGAAACACCATATATTTT
>TRBJ1-6|TRBV7-3|TRBD1|few
CASRSRDRGNNSPLHF
TGTGCCAGCAGGTCCCGGGACAGGGGGAATAATTCACCCCTCCACTTT
>TRBJ2-7|TRBV11-2|NA|few
CASSTRQVSYEQYF
TGTGCCAGCAGCACCCGACAGGTCTCCTACGAGCAGTACTTC
>TRBJ2-5|TRBV4-3|NA|few
CASSQQMGDGETQYF
TGCGCCAGCAGCCAACAGATGGGGGATGGCGAGACCCAGTACTTC
>TRBJ2-6|TRBV11-3|NA|NA
CASGANVLTF
TGTGCCAGTGGGGCCAACGTCCTGACTTTC
>TRBJ2-2|TRBV9|TRBD1|NA
CASSVGQGLNTGELFF
TGTGCCAGCAGCGTAGGACAGGGGCTTAACACCGGGGAGCTGTTTTTT
>TRBJ2-1|TRBV11-2|NA|NA
CASSPSRSSYNEQFF
TGTGCCAGCAGCCCCTCTAGGAGCTCCTACAATGAGCAGTTCTTC
>TRBJ1-2|TRBV28|NA|NA
CASSLVGPLNYGYTF
TGTGCCAGCAGTTTAGTTGGGCCCCTAAACTATGGCTACACCTTC
>TRBJ1-1|TRBV5-1|TRBD1|few
CASSLNPGGNTEAFF
TGCGCCAGCAGCTTAAACCCAGGGGGAAACACTGAAGCTTTCTTT
>TRBJ1-6|TRBV14|NA|NA
CASSQGSWGSPLHF
TGTGCCAGCAGCCAAGGGTCCTGGGGCTCACCCCTCCACTTT
>TRBJ2-5|TRBV6-6|TRBD2|NA
CASSYLAGVPQETQYF
TGTGCCAGCAGTTACCTAGCGGGGGTCCCACAAGAGACCCAGTACTTC
>TRBJ2-7|TRBV7-2|NA|NA
CATTRETYSYEQYF
TGTGCCACCACCCGGGAGACATACTCCTACGAGCAGTACTTC
>TRBJ1-5|TRBV30|NA|NA
CAWSVSSNQPQHF
TGTGCCTGGAGTGTGAGTAGCAATCAGCCCCAGCATTTT
>TRBJ1-3|TRBV2|NA|few
CASSEGFSSGNTIYF
TGTGCCAGCAGTGAAGGCTTTTCCTCTGGAAACACCATATATTTT
>TRBJ2-7|TRBV30|NA|few
CAWSPARLREQYF
TGTGCCTGGAGTCCCGCCAGGTTGAGGGAGCAGTACTTC
>TRBJ2-5|TRBV14|TRBD1|few
CASSPRGAGGRETQYF
TGTGCCAGCAGCCCCCGAGGGGCAGGGGGCAGGGAGACCCAGTACTTC
>TRBJ2-5|TRBV5-6|NA|NA
CASSFTGIQETQYF
TGTGCCAGCAGCTTTACAGGTATCCAAGAGACCCAGTACTTC
>TRBJ1-1|TRBV19|TRBD1|NA
CASSSQGAGGTEAFF
TGTGCCAGTAGTTCCCAGGGGGCTGGAGGCACTGAAGCTTTCTTT
>TRBJ2-6|TRBV15|NA|NA
CATSRDHSGANVLTF
TGTGCCACCAGCAGAGATCACTCTGGGGCCAACGTCCTGACTTTC
>TRBJ1-4|TRBV9|NA|NA
CASSPHLGTNEKLFF
TGTGCCAGCAGCCCCCACCTGGGAACTAATGAAAAACTGTTTTTT
>TRBJ1-1|TRBV7-2|TRBD1|few
CASSWGTVNTEAFF
TGTGCCAGCAGCTGGGGGACAGTGAACACTGAAGCTTTCTTT
>TRBJ1-3|TRBV7-9|NA|NA
CASSPKEQGGNTIYF
TGTGCCAGCAGCCCTAAGGAACAGGGCGGAAACACCATATATTTT
>TRBJ2-1|TRBV29-1|TRBD1|few
CSVGTGGFNEQFF
TGCAGCGTTGGGACAGGGGGTTTCAATGAGCAGTTCTTC
>TRBJ2-2|TRBV30|TRBD2|NA
CAWRLAGANTGELFF
TGTGCCTGGAGGTTAGCGGGGGCGAACACCGGGGAGCTGTTTTTT
>TRBJ2-4|TRBV5-8|TRBD1|NA
CASSFLWQGAYRNIQYF
TGTGCCAGCAGCTTTCTCTGGCAGGGGGCGTATCGGAACATTCAGTACTTC
>TRBJ2-1|TRBV9|NA|NA
CASSVRPSYNEQFF
TGTGCCAGCAGCGTAAGACCATCCTACAATGAGCAGTTCTTC
>TRBJ2-7|TRBV11-2|NA|few
CASKRAYEQYF
TGTGCCAGCAAGCGAGCCTACGAGCAGTACTTC
>TRBJ1-6|TRBV10-3|NA|few
CAISEDQGLPHF
TGTGCCATCAGTGAGGATCAGGGACTCCCCCACTTT
>TRBJ1-2|TRBV28|NA|NA
CASSTPGGSYGYTF
TGTGCCAGCAGCACCCCGGGGGGGTCGTATGGCTACACCTTC
>TRBJ1-1|TRBV20-1|TRBD1|NA
CSAFGQGEAFF
TGCAGTGCTTTTGGACAGGGCGAAGCTTTCTTT
>TRBJ1-3|TRBV10-3|NA|NA
CAISEQGDGNTIYF
TGTGCCATCAGTGAACAGGGTGATGGAAACACCATATATTTT
>TRBJ2-5|TRBV7-9|NA|NA
CASGLGTQYF
TGTGCCAGCGGTCTGGGGACCCAGTACTTC
>TRBJ1-5|TRBV27|TRBD1|few
CASSWGQGSNQPQHF
TGTGCCAGCAGTTGGGGACAGGGAAGCAATCAGCCCCAGCATTTT